A single sample gave rise to the 14 T cell receptor beta chains below, sequenced in a study of T cells in Graves' hyperthyroidism and ophthalmopathy. Using RNA transcripts as the source, TCR beta CDR3 regions were amplified. Carried out on the TCR CDR3, a first-round RT-PCR used the HTBI primer set. One entry per CDR3 protein results from TCRdb running MiXCR on the multiplex PCR reads. The table shows 370,000 or so distinct CDR3 sequences, with more than 20% occurring only once. The sequenced sample consisted of blood. The receptors stem from a man aged 45-65 years with Graves' hyperthyroidism.

This chain connects TRBV12-3 or TRBV12-4 to TRBJ2-5, with TRBD1 matching over 7 bases. The CDR3 spans 13 residues. Germline trimming cut 6 bases from V and 3 bases from J; bases unmatched to any gene: 4. CDR3 DNA: TGTGCCAGCAGCCGACAGGGAAAAGAGACCCAGTACTTC. Translating it yields CASSRQGKETQYF.

The J gene is TRBJ2-3, the V gene TRBV24-1, with 11 bases identical to TRBD2. CDR3 size: 17 residues. Germline CDR1 reads KGHDR; CDR2 reads SFDVKD. V was pared by 2 bases and J by 2 bases, with 5 bases of the junction left unmatched. CDR3: CATSDSILAGDTDTQYF. The DNA for the CDR3 is TGTGCCACCAGTGATTCGATACTAGCGGGAGACACAGATACGCAGTATTTT.

The sample holds a few counts of this clonotype. This rearrangement joins TRBV7-8 to TRBJ2-2; no clear D gene. Trimming removed 2 bases from V and 6 bases from J, with 7 bases in between. Per germline, CDR1 SGHVS and CDR2 FQNEAQ. The CDR3 loop spans 13 amino acids. CDR3 loop: CASSLKRAGELFF. The CDR3 bases are TGTGCCAGCAGCTTAAAGCGCGCCGGGGAGCTGTTTTTT.

This clonotype has ten or more counts. The chain is built from TRBV12-3 or TRBV12-4 and TRBJ2-1, with D unclear. Deletions cut 6 bases from V and 3 bases from J, with 21 bases between. This CDR3 region has 17 residues. CDR3 region: CASSPKPLGAYYNEQFF. The CDR3 DNA sequence: TGTGCCAGCAGCCCCAAACCCCTAGGCGCCTACTACAATGAGCAGTTCTTC.

This clonotype was picked up a small number of times. V is TRBV20-1 and J is TRBJ2-3, with unresolved D. In germline, CDR1 is DFQATT, CDR2 SNEGSKA (reference sequence). This CDR3 contains 11 residues. V was trimmed by 6 bases and J by 3 bases, leaving 7 bases between them. The CDR3 loop reads CSARMTDTQYF. Here the CDR3 DNA reads TGCAGTGCCCGAATGACAGATACGCAGTATTTT.

The genes are TRBV7-2 and TRBJ2-7; TRBD2 aligns across 7 bases. Germline V gene data show CDR1 as SGHTA and CDR2 as FQGNSA. The CDR3 totals 17 residues. V shed 5 bases, J shed 1 base, and the junction held 14 bases outside the gene matches. The CDR3 nucleotides are TGTGCCAGCAGCCAAGGTCCCCCGGGACTAACATCCTACGAGCAGTACTTC. Encoded protein: CASSQGPPGLTSYEQYF.

The V and J genes are TRBV5-5 and TRBJ2-1; 9 bases fit TRBD2. The DNA end is more similar to TRBJ2-7, so the J call may be wrong. The CDR3 sequence is 15 residues long. The V gene's germline CDR1 is SGHKS and CDR2 YYEKEE (reference sequence). The chain's CDR3 is CASSLTAGGPREQYF. DNA for the CDR3: TGTGCCAGCAGCCTCACGGCGGGAGGGCCGCGTGAGCAGTACTTC.

J is TRBJ2-7 and V is TRBV12-3 or TRBV12-4, with D maybe TRBD1 (6 bases). The CDR3 has 13 amino acids. The germline V and J ends were trimmed by 6 bases and 3 bases, with 12 bases remaining between them. In nucleotides, the CDR3 is TGTGCCAGCAGCCCGGACAGTGACTACGAGCAGTACTTC. The encoded protein is CASSPDSDYEQYF.

The chain uses TRBV24-1 and TRBJ2-6, with 9 bases matching TRBD1. J was trimmed by 4 bases and V by 6 bases; bases with no gene match: 6. CDR3 length equals 16 residues. The germline V gene has CDR1 KGHDR and CDR2 SFDVKD. The CDR3 is CATSKTGGAGANVLTF. The CDR3, as DNA: TGTGCCACCAGTAAAACAGGGGGCGCGGGGGCCAACGTCCTGACTTTC.

The V gene is TRBV19, the J gene TRBJ1-1; the D gene is possibly TRBD1 (5 bases). The CDR3 runs to 13 residues. Between the trimmed V and J ends, which lost 9 bases and 3 bases, there was a span of 14 bases. Per the germline V gene, CDR1 is LNHDA and CDR2 is SQIVND (reference sequence). The CDR3 DNA is TGTGCCAGCCAATTTACAGGCTACACTGAAGCTTTCTTT. Amino acid sequence: CASQFTGYTEAFF.

This clonotype was seen a handful of times. The V and J genes are TRBV7-2 and TRBJ2-7, with D maybe TRBD1 (5 bases). This CDR3 contains 12 residues. V dropped 6 bases and J dropped 2 bases, with 8 bases sitting between them. In germline, CDR1 is SGHTA, CDR2 FQGNSA. Here the CDR3 DNA reads TGTGCCAGCAGATCGACAGCCTACGAGCAGTACTTC. This sequence encodes CASRSTAYEQYF.

CDR3 in DNA: TGTGCCTGGAGTATCACGGGACGGGGCTATGGCTACACCTTC. This sequence encodes CAWSITGRGYGYTF. The rearrangement uses TRBV30 and TRBJ1-2; a possible D gene is TRBD1 (5 bases). This CDR3 region has 14 residues. Per germline, CDR1 GTSNPN and CDR2 SVGIG (reference sequence). V dropped 2 bases and J dropped 4 bases, with 14 bases sitting between them.

The chain couples TRBV12-3 or TRBV12-4 to TRBJ2-1, with D possibly matching TRBD1 (5 bases). The CDR3 totals 14 residues. Between the trimmed V and J ends, which lost 2 bases and 10 bases, there was a span of 15 bases. The CDR3 reads CASSLFGARQEQFF. The CDR3 nucleotides read TGTGCCAGCAGTTTATTTGGGGCCCGCCAGGAGCAGTTCTTC.

This clonotype was seen a few times. The V gene is TRBV5-1, the J gene TRBJ2-7; D unclear. CDR3 size: 18 residues. The V end was cut by 2 bases, the J end by 4 bases, with 25 bases between. The germline V gene encodes CDR1 SGHRS and CDR2 YFSETQ. DNA of the CDR3: TGCGCCAGCAGCTTTCAGGTCCCCTACGAATCCTGGCTATACGAGCAGTACTTC. This translates into CASSFQVPYESWLYEQYF.